These T cell receptor beta chains were read from a single sample in a study of regulatory T cells in long-lasting Graves disease. TCRdb redid the calling of the multiplex PCR reads with MiXCR, one entry per CDR3 protein. The sample lists approximately 690,000 distinct CDR3 sequences, about 32% seen once, with around 40% in the top ten. The sample was peripheral blood mononuclear cells (PBMCs), taken when the disease was refractory, from a patient treated with antithyroid drugs. These TCRs come from a female donor with Graves disease. Both conserved end residues are part of each CDR3. Fields, in order: CDR3 DNA, CDR3 protein, D gene, V gene, J gene, clone size. The D gene is left open where the match is weak. Some rows have no size entry. The others give once, few or many, or a class for an expanded clone.

TGTGCCAGCAGTTTAGGGGTACAGGGGGACACTGAAGCTTTCTTT,CASSLGVQGDTEAFF,TRBD1,TRBV12-3/TRBV12-4,TRBJ1-1,many
TGCAGTGCCACAGGGGGCCGAAGCTCCTACGAGCAGTACTTC,CSATGGRSSYEQYF,TRBD1,TRBV20-1,TRBJ2-7,-
TGTGCCAGCAGCTTAGGGGACAGTAGCCGAGAGACCCAGTACTTC,CASSLGDSSRETQYF,TRBD1,TRBV11-2,TRBJ2-5,many
TGTGCCAGCAGCTTCGACCATGCAACTAATGAAAAACTGTTTTTT,CASSFDHATNEKLFF,-,TRBV7-2,TRBJ1-4,-
TGTGCCAGTGAAGGACAGGGGCACACTGAAGCTTTCTTT,CASEGQGHTEAFF,TRBD1,TRBV19,TRBJ1-1,few
TGCAGCGGGGGGGGAATCTACGAGCAGTACTTC,CSGGGIYEQYF,TRBD2,TRBV29-1,TRBJ2-7,-
TGTGCCAGCAGCTTAGGACAGGGAGGCTTTGGCTACACCTTC,CASSLGQGGFGYTF,TRBD1,TRBV11-2,TRBJ1-2,few
TGTGCCAGCAGCTTAGCTGTCTTGGCCGGGGAGCTGTTTTTT,CASSLAVLAGELFF,-,TRBV11-2,TRBJ2-2,-
TGTGCCAGCAGAACTACTATTTTGGTGTCCAACACTGAAGCTTTCTTT,CASRTTILVSNTEAFF,-,TRBV6-2/TRBV6-3,TRBJ1-1,-
TGTGCCAGCAGCTTGGGACTAGCGGGAATAGAGACCCAGTACTTC,CASSLGLAGIETQYF,TRBD2,TRBV7-2,TRBJ2-5,-
TGTGCCAGCAGCCAGGAACAACCCTATAATTCACCCCTCCACTTT,CASSQEQPYNSPLHF,-,TRBV3-1,TRBJ1-6,few
TGCAGCGTTGAGTTCGACACCTACGAGCAGTACTTC,CSVEFDTYEQYF,-,TRBV29-1,TRBJ2-7,-
TGTGCCAGCAGTTGGAGGCGGGACTACGAGCAGTACTTC,CASSWRRDYEQYF,-,TRBV12-3/TRBV12-4,TRBJ2-7,many
TGTGCCAGCACCCTCGGTTTTGTAAACACTGAAGCTTTCTTT,CASTLGFVNTEAFF,-,TRBV12-3/TRBV12-4,TRBJ1-1,-
TGTGCCAGCAGGAGTGGACAGGTTGGAGGAGAGACCCAGTACTTC,CASRSGQVGGETQYF,TRBD1,TRBV6-1,TRBJ2-5,-
TGTGCCAGCAGTTTATTAGGGGGGTACACTGAAGCTTTCTTT,CASSLLGGYTEAFF,-,TRBV28,TRBJ1-1,many
TGCAGTGCTATCACACAGGGTGGTAGCAATCAGCCCCAGCATTTT,CSAITQGGSNQPQHF,-,TRBV20-1,TRBJ1-5,-
TGTGCCAGCAGCCCTAAAAGGGCAGGAGGAGCTTTCTTT,CASSPKRAGGAFF,-,TRBV11-2,TRBJ1-1,-
TGTGCCAGCAGTCCGGCCGATATGGGGACTGGGGCCAACGTCCTGACTTTC,CASSPADMGTGANVLTF,-,TRBV12-3/TRBV12-4,TRBJ2-6,-
TGTGCCAGCAGCCTCTTAGGGGACTCTGAAGCTTTCTTT,CASSLLGDSEAFF,-,TRBV6-2/TRBV6-3,TRBJ1-1,-
TGTGCCAGCAGTTACTCAGCCCAGGGGACTACCGGTAATGAAAAACTGTTTTTT,CASSYSAQGTTGNEKLFF,-,TRBV6-2/TRBV6-3,TRBJ1-4,-
TGTGCCAGCAGCACGGGGGACAGGGTTAATGAAAAACTGTTTTTT,CASSTGDRVNEKLFF,TRBD1,TRBV9,TRBJ1-4,-
TGTGCCAGCAGAGACCTACGGCTTGGGGCCTCGGGAGCCGGGGAGCTGTTTTTT,CASRDLRLGASGAGELFF,-,TRBV6-1,TRBJ2-2,few
TGCGCCAGCAGCCATACTAGCGGAAGCACAGATACGCAGTATTTT,CASSHTSGSTDTQYF,TRBD2,TRBV5-1,TRBJ2-3,few
TGTGCCAGCAGCCAAGATGGACAGGGTTTCGATACGCAGTATTTT,CASSQDGQGFDTQYF,TRBD1,TRBV3-1,TRBJ2-3,-
TGTGCCTGGGGGATCGGGCTTGGCTATGGCTACACCTTC,CAWGIGLGYGYTF,-,TRBV30,TRBJ1-2,few
TGTGCCAGCAGCACGAGTAATGAAAAACTGTTTTTT,CASSTSNEKLFF,-,TRBV7-9,TRBJ1-4,-
TGTGCCAGCAGTTTAAGGCAGGGGGCGGATGAAAAACTGTTTTTT,CASSLRQGADEKLFF,TRBD1,TRBV12-3/TRBV12-4,TRBJ1-4,-
TGTGCCAGCAGTTACACAGGGGGCGATCAGCCCCAGCATTTT,CASSYTGGDQPQHF,TRBD1,TRBV6-5,TRBJ1-5,many
TGTGCCAGCAGCGAGAGGTTGAACACTGAAGCTCTCTTT,CASSERLNTEALF,-,TRBV6-4,TRBJ1-1,-
TGTGCCAGCAGCCCCTTGGACAGGAACACCGGGGAGCTGTTTTTT,CASSPLDRNTGELFF,-,TRBV5-6,TRBJ2-2,few
TGCAGCGTTGAAACAGACTTCTCCTACGAGCAGTACTTC,CSVETDFSYEQYF,-,TRBV29-1,TRBJ2-7,-
TGTGCCAGCAGTTGGGGACAGGCTGGAGACACCATATATTTT,CASSWGQAGDTIYF,TRBD1,TRBV28,TRBJ1-3,-
TGTGCCAGCAGTGAGACTCGATATGTTTCTAACTATGGCTACACCTTC,CASSETRYVSNYGYTF,-,TRBV2,TRBJ1-2,many
TGTGCCAGCAGCCGGGGTCCGGTATTTGGCTACGAGCAGTACTTC,CASSRGPVFGYEQYF,-,TRBV12-3/TRBV12-4,TRBJ2-7,-
TGTGCCTCCGGAGCCGGACTCCCCCAGAGCTACGAGCAGTACTTC,CASGAGLPQSYEQYF,-,TRBV19,TRBJ2-7,few
TGTGCCAGCAGCCGCAGTCGAAACACTGAAGCTTTCTTT,CASSRSRNTEAFF,-,TRBV19,TRBJ1-1,many
TGTGCCAGCAGTGAATCCATCATTTACTACGAGCAGTACTTC,CASSESIIYYEQYF,-,TRBV6-1,TRBJ2-7,few
TGTGCCAGCAGTTTATATGGGTTGGCAACGAGGGTCCCCACTGAAGCTTTCTTT,CASSLYGLATRVPTEAFF,-,TRBV28,TRBJ1-1,many
TGTGCCAGCAGTCCTGTCCAGGGCTCCAACACTGAAGCTTTCTTT,CASSPVQGSNTEAFF,-,TRBV12-3/TRBV12-4,TRBJ1-1,few
TGCGCCAGCAGCCAAGAACCTACCGGGACTAGCGGGAGCTTTGGCCGGGAGCTGTTTTTT,CASSQEPTGTSGSFGRELFF,TRBD2,TRBV4-1,TRBJ2-2,-
TGTGCCAGCAAGGGGGGGATGGGAGGCGGAAACACCATATATTTT,CASKGGMGGGNTIYF,-,TRBV27,TRBJ1-3,-
TGTGCCAGCAGCCAAGAAGGGTCAGGGGCCTATGGCTACACCTTC,CASSQEGSGAYGYTF,-,TRBV3-1,TRBJ1-2,few
TGTGCCAGCAGTTCTCAAAGTCCCCGACTCTCTGGAAACACCATATATTTT,CASSSQSPRLSGNTIYF,-,TRBV12-3/TRBV12-4,TRBJ1-3,-
TGCAGCGTTGAAGATTGGACAGGGGGCAGTTGGGAAAAACTGTTTTTT,CSVEDWTGGSWEKLFF,TRBD1,TRBV29-1,TRBJ1-4,few
TGCAGCGTTGGCGGGTCAGGGGTGGGTGAAAAACTGTTTTTT,CSVGGSGVGEKLFF,-,TRBV29-1,TRBJ1-4,-